These 13 T cell receptor beta chains were sequenced from one sample in a study of CD8 T cells in Susac syndrome (dated by TCRdb to about 2019). Libraries were made using the immunoSEQ multiplex PCR assay. RNA was extracted with the RNeasy kit and about 0.5 to 1 ug was reverse transcribed using random hexamers. Using fastp trimming at Q25 and MiXCR clonotype assembly, TCRdb reanalyzed the public sequencing data and kept in-frame beta chains. One record per CDR3 amino acid sequence lists the most common genes and DNA. For this sample the table gives more than 65,000 distinct CDR3 sequences, of which approximately 95% were detected only once. The leading ten clones occupy around 0.25% of the sample. The sequenced material came from CD8+ T cells from PBMCs. These TCRs come from a human donor in good health.

The gene calls are TRBV29-1 and TRBJ1-2; D remains unclear. Trimming took off 3 bases at V and 6 bases at J, with 11 bases between the two ends. Germline CDR1 is SQVTM and CDR2 is ANQGSEA. This CDR3 region has 12 residues. The CDR3 spells CSVDRYGDGYTF. CDR3 sequence (DNA): TGCAGCGTTGACCGTTACGGTGATGGCTACACCTTC.

This clonotype was recorded a few times. CDR3 loop: CASSSSGANVLTF. For the CDR3, the DNA is TGTGCCAGTAGTTCCTCTGGGGCCAACGTCCTGACTTTC. The chain uses TRBV19 and TRBJ2-6; no clear D. V was clipped by 5 bases and J by 0 bases, with 2 bases between them. There are 13 residues in the CDR3. Looked up from germline, CDR1 is LNHDA and CDR2 is SQIVND (reference sequence).

J is TRBJ2-2 and V is TRBV7-3, with 11 bases fitting TRBD2. With 5 bases clipped from V and 6 bases from J, the junction kept 2 bases outside the gene matches. From germline, CDR1 is SGHTA and CDR2 FQGTGA. The CDR3 is made up of 14 amino acids. DNA for the CDR3: TGTGCCAGCAGCCTTAGCGGGGGGGCCGGGGAGCTGTTTTTT. Translation gives CASSLSGGAGELFF.

This sequence joins TRBV9 and TRBJ2-3, with TRBD1 matching over 8 bases. Germline CDR1 SGDLS, CDR2 YYNGEE. Trimming removed 2 bases from V and 4 bases from J; junction bases left unmatched: 3. The CDR3 is 14 residues long. CDR3 residues: CASSVGQGADTQYF. CDR3 in DNA: TGTGCCAGCAGCGTCGGACAGGGAGCAGATACGCAGTATTTT.

CDR3 loop: CASSPGREQYV. The CDR3, as DNA: TGTGCCAGCAGTCCGGGTAGAGAGCAGTACGTC. The chain combines TRBV7-2 with TRBJ2-7; unclear D gene. Per germline, CDR1 SGHTA and CDR2 FQGNSA. Trimming removed 6 bases from V and 7 bases from J, with 10 bases in between. This CDR3 spans 11 amino acids.

J is TRBJ1-5 and V is TRBV7-9, with D tentatively TRBD1 (6 bases). Germline V gene data show CDR1 as SEHNR and CDR2 as FQNEAQ (reference sequence). V shed 3 bases and J shed 4 bases, with 10 bases lying between them. CDR3 size: 14 residues. The CDR3 nucleotides are TGTGCCAGCAGCTTTGTGGACAGTAATCAGCCCCAGCATTTT. Its protein product is CASSFVDSNQPQHF.

V usage is TRBV4-1 and J usage is TRBJ1-1; the D gene is possibly TRBD1 (5 bases). The V gene lost 0 bases and the J gene lost 5 bases, with 10 bases spanning the gap. This CDR3 contains 14 residues. Germline CDR1 MGHRA, CDR2 YSYEKL. DNA for the CDR3: TGCGCCAGCAGCCAAGAGCCGGGACGGACTGAAGCTTTCTTT. The encoded protein is CASSQEPGRTEAFF.

The J gene is TRBJ2-3, the V gene TRBV7-3; 8 nucleotides line up with TRBD1. CDR1 and CDR2 from the germline V gene are SGHTA and FQGTGA. The CDR3 is 15 residues long. Germline trimming cut 6 bases from V and 4 bases from J; bases unmatched to any gene: 9. CDR3 protein: CASSYGIQGADTQYF. CDR3 sequence (DNA): TGTGCCAGCAGTTACGGTATACAGGGGGCAGATACGCAGTATTTT.

The rearrangement links TRBV7-9 to TRBJ2-7, with TRBD2 matching 8 bases. The CDR3 consists of 16 residues. Trimming took 5 bases from V and 7 from J; bases not matched to a gene: 16. CDR1 and CDR2 from the germline V gene are SEHNR and FQNEAQ (reference sequence). The CDR3 DNA follows: TGTGCCAGCAGCCCACCTTCGGGCGGGGGGCCCATAGAGCAGTACTTC. It translates to CASSPPSGGGPIEQYF.

The chain links TRBV19 to TRBJ2-3; TRBD2 might be the D (5 bases). This CDR3 comprises 14 residues. The V and J ends lost 3 bases and 0 bases respectively, with 7 bases between them. Germline V CDR1 and CDR2: LNHDA, SQIVND (reference sequence). The CDR3 is CASSMERSTDTQYF. CDR3 nucleotide sequence: TGTGCCAGTAGTATGGAGCGGAGCACAGATACGCAGTATTTT.

The V and J genes are TRBV7-9 and TRBJ1-1; possibly TRBD1 for D (5 bases). The CDR3 is made up of 15 amino acids. Trimming pared 4 bases from V and 5 bases from J, leaving 17 bases between. Germline CDR1 is SEHNR and CDR2 is FQNEAQ (reference sequence). The CDR3 nucleotides are TGTGCCAGCAGCTCCCCCGGCGGGGGAGATACTGAAGCTTTCTTT. Its protein is CASSSPGGGDTEAFF.

The chain carries TRBV27 and TRBJ2-3, with 13 nucleotides matching TRBD2. Germline lookup yields CDR1 MNHEY and CDR2 SMNVEV (reference sequence). The trim removed 7 bases at V and 5 bases at J, leaving 15 bases unmatched. The CDR3 consists of 18 residues. The CDR3 loop is CASTPGVTSGGAGDTQYF. The CDR3 DNA reads TGTGCCAGCACCCCAGGGGTTACTAGCGGGGGGGCGGGAGATACGCAGTATTTT.

The chain uses TRBV28 and TRBJ2-4; no clear D gene. V was clipped by 1 base and J by 7 bases, with 5 bases between them. Germline V gene lookup returns CDR1 MDHEN and CDR2 SYDVKM. This CDR3 spans 12 amino acids. CDR3 in DNA: TGTGCCAGCAGTTTATTTAAGAACATTCAGTACTTC. Amino acids: CASSLFKNIQYF.